Shown below are 26 T cell receptor beta chains from a single sample sequenced in a study of OX40 agonist ivuxolimab in advanced cancers. Sequenced by immunoSEQ multiplex PCR; TCRdb stores in-frame clones only, minus some. Among more than 35,000 clones, 85% to 90% were seen once, and the ten largest hold under 0.7%. This sample comprised CD4+ or CD8+ T cells sorted from blood, obtained in a trial of the OX40 agonist ivuxolimab. Every receptor here comes from an adult with an advanced solid tumor such as melanoma, head and neck, liver or kidney cancer.

V gene TRBV28 combines with J gene TRBJ1-4; no clear D gene. V lost 5 bases and J lost 8, with 18 bases in between. Germline assignment: CDR1 MDHEN and CDR2 SYDVKM. This CDR3 is 15 amino acids long. DNA of the CDR3: TGTGCCAGCAGTGCCTCCTCCTTAGGCTTGGAAAAACTGTTTTTT. This translates into CASSASSLGLEKLFF.

The chain employs TRBV12-5 and TRBJ1-1; D unresolved. The V gene's germline CDR1 is LGHNT and CDR2 FRNRAP. The CDR3 contains 13 residues. V was pared by 6 bases and J by 2 bases, with 10 bases between. The CDR3 spells CASGVNFNTEAFF. CDR3 nucleotide sequence: TGTGCTAGTGGGGTGAATTTCAACACTGAAGCTTTCTTT.

The chain recombines TRBV14 with TRBJ1-1; no clear D. V lost 0 bases and J lost 4, with 9 bases in between. CDR3 length: 14 residues. The germline gives CDR1 SGHDN, CDR2 FVKESK. The CDR3 sequence: CASSQDLGSTEAFF. The DNA of the CDR3 is TGTGCCAGCAGCCAAGATCTAGGGAGCACTGAAGCTTTCTTT.

This chain joins TRBV10-3 and TRBJ2-7, with D tentatively TRBD2 (7 bases). Germline-derived CDR1 and CDR2 are ENHRY and SYGVKD. This CDR3 contains 18 residues. V dropped 3 bases and J dropped 6 bases, with 27 bases sitting between them. CDR3 region: CAISDPFLSKGGVIEQYF. The CDR3 nucleotides are TGTGCCATCAGTGACCCGTTCCTTAGTAAAGGGGGGGTGATCGAGCAGTACTTC.

The J gene is TRBJ1-2, the V gene TRBV7-9, with 7 bases that match TRBD1. This CDR3 comprises 14 residues. The junction had 10 bases not matched to a gene; V was cut back by 5 bases and J by 7 bases. Per germline, CDR1 SEHNR and CDR2 FQNEAQ (reference sequence). CDR3: CASSPRQGRSGYTF. CDR3 in DNA: TGTGCCAGCAGCCCGAGACAGGGACGCTCTGGCTACACCTTC. Full variable domain (remainder filled in from reference TRBV7-9 and TRBJ1-2): DTGVSQNPRHKITKRGQNVTFRCDPISEHNRLYWYRQTLGQGPEFLTYFQNEAQLEKSRLLSDRFSAERPKGSFSTLEIQRTEQGDSAMYLCASSPRQGRSGYTFGSGTRLTVV.

This chain links TRBV5-5 with TRBJ2-3, with TRBD2 identical over 10 bases. The V gene's germline CDR1 is SGHKS and CDR2 YYEKEE (reference sequence). V trimming: 4 bases; J trimming: 5 bases; junction bases outside the gene matches: 10. The CDR3 loop spans 16 amino acids. The CDR3 coding sequence is TGTGCCAGCAGCGGTAGCGGGGGGCCACCGAAAGATACGCAGTATTTT. It yields the protein CASSGSGGPPKDTQYF.

This chain joins TRBV10-2 and TRBJ2-1; 14 nucleotides match TRBD2. The junction had 3 bases not matched to a gene; V was cut back by 6 bases and J by 2 bases. The CDR3 is 16 amino acids. The V gene's germline CDR1 is WSHSY and CDR2 SAAADI. In DNA, the CDR3 is TGCGCCAGCAGCGGGACTAGCGGGGGACCCTACAATGAGCAGTTCTTC. This codes for CASSGTSGGPYNEQFF.

The count of this clone is one. The rearrangement uses TRBV5-1 and TRBJ1-1; D is unclear. Germline CDR1 SGHRS, CDR2 YFSETQ. There are 14 residues in the CDR3. The V gene lost 0 bases and the J gene lost 4 bases, with 10 bases spanning the gap. The DNA for the CDR3 is TGCGCCAGCAGCTTGGAAGGGCGCGGCACTGAAGCTTTCTTT. As protein: CASSLEGRGTEAFF. Full variable domain (rest looked up from reference TRBV5-1 and TRBJ1-1): KAGVTQTPRYLIKTRGQQVTLSCSPISGHRSVSWYQQTPGQGLQFLFEYFSETQRNKGNFPGRFSGRQFSNSRSEMNVSTLELGDSALYLCASSLEGRGTEAFFGQGTRLTVV.

The chain joins TRBV5-4 to TRBJ2-7; 7 bases are a match to TRBD2. The CDR3 covers 14 residues. With V trimmed by 4 bases and J by 5 bases, 9 bases remained unmatched. Germline CDR1 SGHNT, CDR2 YYREEE (reference sequence). CDR3 residues: CASSRLVGGDEQYF. CDR3 nucleotides: TGTGCCAGCAGCCGCCTAGTGGGGGGGGACGAGCAGTACTTC.

This clone was seen a handful of times. The chain links TRBV7-8 to TRBJ1-1; D might be TRBD1 (5 bases). Trimming stripped 5 bases from V and 0 bases from J, with 10 bases between. The CDR3 is 14 residues long. The germline CDR1 and CDR2 sequences are SGHVS and FQNEAQ. The CDR3 reads CASSPQTVNTEAFF. In nucleotides, the CDR3 is TGTGCCAGCAGCCCACAGACAGTGAACACTGAAGCTTTCTTT.

The chain links TRBV10-3 to TRBJ1-1; a possible D gene is TRBD1 (5 bases). Germline V gives CDR1 ENHRY, CDR2 SYGVKD. Trimming removed 7 bases from V and 2 bases from J, with 14 bases in between. The CDR3 length is 14 residues. This CDR3 is CAITGGMSNTEAFF. CDR3 coding DNA: TGTGCCATCACTGGGGGTATGAGTAACACTGAAGCTTTCTTT.

This clone was recorded once. The CDR3 here is CASSEGQEGETQYF. The CDR3 nucleotides read TGTGCCAGCAGCGAGGGACAGGAAGGTGAGACCCAGTACTTC. The J gene is TRBJ2-5, the V gene TRBV9; the match to TRBD1 covers 8 bases. Losses at the gene ends were 3 bases for V and 5 bases for J; bases not matched to a gene: 6. Germline-derived CDR1 and CDR2 are SGDLS and YYNGEE. The CDR3 runs 14 residues.

The chain has TRBV4-3 and TRBJ2-3, with D uncertain. The CDR3 sequence is 14 residues long. The V end lost 0 bases, the J end lost 2 bases, and 6 bases lay between the germline ends. Germline CDR1 is LGHNA and CDR2 is YSLEER. For the CDR3, the DNA is TGCGCCAGCAGCCAAGACCTCATCACAGATACGCAGTATTTT. Its protein is CASSQDLITDTQYF.

The chain couples TRBV29-1 to TRBJ2-7, with a tentative D call TRBD2 (6 bases). The V and J ends lost 5 bases and 3 bases respectively, with 14 bases between them. CDR3 length equals 13 residues. The V gene's germline CDR1 is SQVTM and CDR2 ANQGSEA. CDR3: CSVRQAGNYEQYF. DNA of the CDR3: TGCAGCGTTCGTCAGGCGGGGAACTACGAGCAGTACTTC.

J is TRBJ2-2 and V is TRBV7-9, with D uncertain. Germline assignment: CDR1 SEHNR and CDR2 FQNEAQ (reference sequence). The CDR3 is 11 amino acids. The V end lost 1 base, the J end lost 11 bases, and 5 bases lay between the germline ends. The CDR3 loop reads CASSLVDELFF. CDR3 coding DNA: TGTGCCAGCAGCTTAGTCGATGAGCTGTTTTTT.

The J gene is TRBJ1-2, the V gene TRBV19, with D unresolved. In germline, CDR1 is LNHDA, CDR2 SQIVND (reference sequence). This CDR3 has 12 amino acids. Trimming took off 3 bases at V and 7 bases at J, with 9 bases between the two ends. Here the CDR3 reads CASSIGERGYTF. Written as DNA, the CDR3 is TGTGCCAGTAGTATCGGGGAGCGTGGCTACACCTTC.

In its sample, this clone was seen once. The rearrangement joins TRBV5-8 to TRBJ2-1; TRBD2 matches at 11 bases. V dropped 3 bases and J dropped 4; count of bases not matched to a gene: 3. Germline CDR1 and CDR2: SGHTS and YDEGEE. The CDR3 has 15 amino acids. CDR3 amino acids: CASSSGTSGYNEQFF. The CDR3 coding sequence is TGTGCCAGCAGCTCCGGGACTAGCGGTTACAATGAGCAGTTCTTC. The whole variable domain, filled in from reference TRBV5-8 and TRBJ2-1, reads EAGVTQSPTHLIKTRGQQATLRCSPISGHTSVYWYQQALGLGLQFLLWYDEGEERNRGNFPPRFSGRQFPNYSSELNVNALELEDSALYLCASSSGTSGYNEQFFGPGTRLTVL.

The table lists this clone with a count of one. The gene calls are TRBV19 and TRBJ1-5; no definite D call. With 10 bases removed from V and 9 bases from J, the gap between germline ends came to 19 bases. Germline lookup yields CDR1 LNHDA and CDR2 SQIVND (reference sequence). The CDR3 loop spans 13 amino acids. In DNA form, the CDR3 reads TGTGCCATCACCCCCTCCGGAGGCCGGCCCCAGCATTTT. Its protein product is CAITPSGGRPQHF.

V is TRBV5-5 and J is TRBJ1-3; unclear D gene. CDR3 size: 15 residues. Germline values: CDR1 SGHKS, CDR2 YYEKEE (reference sequence). The ends were cut back, 2 bases at V and 0 bases at J, with 9 bases in the middle. CDR3 sequence (DNA): TGTGCCAGCAGCTTTTGGGGAATCTCTGGAAACACCATATATTTT. Translating gives CASSFWGISGNTIYF.

The V and J genes are TRBV5-6 and TRBJ1-1; 7 bases agree with TRBD1. The CDR3 has 15 residues. Germline V gene lookup returns CDR1 SGHDT and CDR2 YYEEEE. The V segment lost 6 bases and the J segment 4 bases; nucleotides outside the gene matches: 12. CDR3 nucleotides: TGTGCCAGCACCCTGGACAGGCAGGGGTCCACTGAAGCTTTCTTT. Translating gives CASTLDRQGSTEAFF.

The J gene is TRBJ2-5, the V gene TRBV18, with D perhaps given as TRBD1 or TRBD2 (5 bases each). Germline values: CDR1 KGHSH, CDR2 LQKENI. The CDR3 is 11 amino acids. V lost 8 bases to trimming and J lost 3 bases, with 7 bases between them. For the CDR3, the DNA is TGTGCCAGCAGAGGGGAAGAGACCCAGTACTTC. Translating gives CASRGEETQYF.

This clone came up a few times. The CDR3 end shows no conserved phenylalanine or tryptophan, and so a read error is likely. The rearrangement uses TRBV10-1 and TRBJ1-6; a possible D gene is TRBD1 (5 bases). Germline assignment: CDR1 WNHNN and CDR2 SYGVQD (reference sequence). Trimming pared 4 bases from V and 6 bases from J, leaving 7 bases between. The length of the CDR3 is 13 residues. CDR3 protein: CASSAGPNSPLHL. The CDR3 bases are TGCGCCAGCAGTGCGGGACCTAATTCACCCCTCCACCTT.

The chain links TRBV4-2 to TRBJ1-6; D is ambiguous. From germline, CDR1 is LGHNA and CDR2 YNFKEQ. V shed 1 base and J shed 2 bases, with 9 bases lying between them. The CDR3 runs to 16 residues. CDR3 nucleotide sequence: TGTGCCAGCAGCCAAGGAGAGGGCCCCTATAATTCACCCCTCCACTTT. Amino acids: CASSQGEGPYNSPLHF.

The chain carries TRBV6-6 and TRBJ2-3; 7 bases are a match to TRBD1. CDR3 length: 14 amino acids. V shed 4 bases, J shed 5 bases, and the junction held 6 bases outside the gene matches. The germline V gene encodes CDR1 MNHNY and CDR2 SVGAGI (reference sequence). The CDR3 DNA follows: TGTGCCAGCAGTTCTAGGACAGGACAAGATACGCAGTATTTT. Protein: CASSSRTGQDTQYF.

The CDR3 reads CASSRLGADGPDFDGYTF. CDR3 DNA sequence: TGCGCCAGCAGCAGGTTGGGGGCTGATGGGCCGGACTTTGATGGCTACACCTTC. The rearrangement joins TRBV5-1 to TRBJ1-2; TRBD1 might be the D (6 bases). The V gene lost 4 bases and the J gene lost 6 bases, with 28 bases spanning the gap. The CDR3 has 18 residues. Per the germline V gene, CDR1 is SGHRS and CDR2 is YFSETQ.

This chain links TRBV7-2 with TRBJ2-7, with D possibly being TRBD2 (5 bases). CDR3 length: 15 residues. Trimming cost V 5 bases and J 8 bases, with 22 bases left between them. The germline gives CDR1 SGHTA, CDR2 FQGNSA. The CDR3 loop reads CASSKPGSLGEKQYF. CDR3 nucleotides: TGTGCCAGCAGCAAACCAGGTTCCTTGGGAGAAAAGCAGTACTTC.